Shown below are 11 T cell receptor beta chains from a single sample sequenced in a study of cytomegalovirus exposure and HLA in healthy donors. The PCR made use of 60 Vbeta and 13 Jbeta primers. Sequencing was performed with immunoSEQ multiplex PCR; in TCRdb, only in-frame clones are kept and a portion is missing. The sample consists of 65,000 to 85,000 clones, 60% to 80% of them appearing once. The sample taken for sequencing was PBMCs. The source is a woman between 40 and 50 years old in good health and CMV-seropositive.

This chain uses TRBV6-1 with TRBJ1-2; D possibly corresponds to TRBD1 (5 bases). The CDR3 is 15 residues long. Per germline, CDR1 MNHNS and CDR2 SASEGT. With 2 bases removed from V and 0 bases from J, the gap between germline ends came to 10 bases. The CDR3 bases are TGTGCCAGCAGTGAATATGTGACAGCTAACTATGGCTACACCTTC. As protein: CASSEYVTANYGYTF.

The chain links TRBV4-1 to TRBJ1-5; TRBD1 agrees at 8 bases. The CDR3 totals 17 residues. Losses at the gene ends were 3 bases for V and 5 bases for J; bases not matched to a gene: 12. Germline values: CDR1 MGHRA, CDR2 YSYEKL. The CDR3 sequence: CASSQIGQGGRHQPQHF. Written as DNA, the CDR3 is TGCGCCAGCAGCCAGATAGGACAGGGTGGGCGACATCAGCCCCAGCATTTT.

The chain has TRBV30 and TRBJ2-7, with a tentative D call TRBD2 (5 bases). CDR1 and CDR2 (germline): GTSNPN, SVGIG (reference sequence). The CDR3 spans 13 residues. V was cut by 1 base and J by 11 bases, with 18 bases left in between. The CDR3 sequence is CAWSAGGQIAEYF. DNA for the CDR3: TGTGCCTGGAGTGCTGGAGGCCAAATTGCGGAGTACTTC. The variable domain in full, completed from reference TRBV30 and TRBJ2-7, reads SQTIHQWPATLVQPVGSPLSLECTVEGTSNPNLYWYRQAAGRGLQLLFYSVGIGQISSEVPQNLSASRPQDRQFILSSKKLLLSDSGFYLCAWSAGGQIAEYFGPGTRLTVT.

The chain employs TRBV19 and TRBJ2-1; D perhaps matches TRBD1 (6 bases). The CDR3 is 13 residues long. Trimming took off 6 bases at V and 9 bases at J, with 15 bases between the two ends. Germline loops: CDR1 LNHDA, CDR2 SQIVND (reference sequence). CDR3 sequence reads: CASSPGTRSEQFF. The CDR3 nucleotides read TGTGCCAGTAGCCCCGGGACACGTAGTGAGCAGTTCTTC.

The rearrangement joins TRBV5-4 to TRBJ1-4; D is perhaps TRBD1 (5 bases). The CDR3 has 14 amino acids. The germline gives CDR1 SGHNT, CDR2 YYREEE (reference sequence). V lost 3 bases, J lost 7 bases, and 13 bases lay in between. The CDR3 nucleotides read TGTGCCAGCAGCTGGGGAGGCAGGGCTGAAAAACTGTTTTTT. This translates into CASSWGGRAEKLFF.

V and J are TRBV30 and TRBJ2-1; TRBD1 matches at 11 bases. Unmatched junction bases numbered 13, after V lost 6 bases and J lost 9 bases. Germline CDR1 is GTSNPN and CDR2 is SVGIG (reference sequence). CDR3 length equals 15 residues. The CDR3 sequence: CACTYRDRGLGEQFF. The CDR3, as DNA: TGTGCCTGCACCTACCGGGACAGGGGGTTGGGTGAGCAGTTCTTC.

The CDR3 reads CASSLDWGGIYNEQFF. CDR3 nucleotides: TGTGCCAGCAGCTTGGACTGGGGAGGGATATACAATGAGCAGTTCTTC. V gene TRBV5-6 combines with J gene TRBJ2-1, with TRBD2 identical over 7 bases. Germline V gene sequence: CDR1 SGHDT, CDR2 YYEEEE. V dropped 0 bases and J dropped 4; count of bases not matched to a gene: 7. The CDR3 spans 16 residues.

This clone was seen a handful of times. The gene calls are TRBV30 and TRBJ2-2; no reliable D call. The CDR3 runs 15 residues. V gave up 0 bases and J gave up 5 bases, with 13 bases separating them. Per the germline V gene, CDR1 is GTSNPN and CDR2 is SVGIG (reference sequence). The CDR3 DNA reads TGTGCCTGGAGTGTATGGCAGGTCGAAACCGGGGAGCTGTTTTTT. It codes for CAWSVWQVETGELFF.

In its sample, this clone was seen a few times. This chain uses TRBV2 with TRBJ1-1, with D perhaps TRBD1 (5 bases). The CDR3 spans 11 residues. Trimming removed 7 bases from V and 5 bases from J, with 8 bases in between. In germline, CDR1 is SNHLY, CDR2 FYNNEI. CDR3 in DNA: TGTGCCAGCACAGGGAAGACTGAAGCTTTCTTT. Translating gives CASTGKTEAFF. The full variable domain, with the rest looked up from reference TRBV2 and TRBJ1-1, is EPEVTQTPSHQVTQMGQEVILRCVPISNHLYFYWYRQILGQKVEFLVSFYNNEISEKSEIFDDQFSVERPDGSNFTLKIRSTKLEDSAMYFCASTGKTEAFFGQGTRLTVV.

The chain uses TRBV11-3 and TRBJ2-2; 7 nucleotides agree with TRBD1. After removal of 1 base from V and 6 bases from J, the junction contained 8 bases not matched to a gene. Per the germline V gene, CDR1 is SGHNT and CDR2 is YENEEA. The CDR3 runs 16 residues. The CDR3 DNA reads TGTGCCAGCAGCTTAGTTGGGGACAGTCGTGCCGGGGAGCTGTTTTTT. This gives the protein CASSLVGDSRAGELFF.

The chain links TRBV5-4 to TRBJ2-7, with D hard to call. Deletions cut 4 bases from V and 7 bases from J, with 18 bases between. Germline V lookup: CDR1 SGHNT, CDR2 YYREEE (reference sequence). The CDR3 sequence is 14 residues long. In DNA form, the CDR3 reads TGTGCCAGCAGCAGACCGACGGAGTTGCGGGAGCAGTACTTC. It specifies CASSRPTELREQYF.